The clone carrying this TCR beta chain was found once. Its antigen remains unknown. The libraries were made with immunoSEQ v3. Clones were read by immunoSEQ multiplex PCR, and TCRdb kept only the in-frame ones, dropping some. The table lists 8,500 to 9,500 clones, roughly three quarters of them singletons. As for time point: pre-treatment sample, taken before nivolumab and TIL therapy. Most excised metastases sampled were pleural nodules or supraclavicular lymph nodes. Tumors were harvested before any PD-1/PD-L1 blockade. Enrollment ran from October 2017 to early 2020. These data come from a study of TIL therapy for anti-PD-1-resistant metastatic lung cancer. Study-level background: By whole-exome sequencing, median non-synonymous tumor mutation burden was around 1.5 mutations per megabase.

Study results and caveats: The cohort had more treatment-naive, never-smoker and oncogene-addicted patients than typical.

The clonotype was recovered from a person between 25 and 80 years old with non-small cell lung cancer. The sequencing used tumor tissue, collected at baseline.

The CDR3 reads CASSPRGQGGETQYF. The CDR3 nucleotides are TGTGCCAGCTCACCAAGGGGACAGGGAGGAGAGACCCAGTACTTC. The V gene is TRBV18, the J gene TRBJ2-5; 9 nucleotides match TRBD1. Germline values: CDR1 KGHSH, CDR2 LQKENI. Unmatched junction bases numbered 5, after V lost 2 bases and J lost 4 bases. The CDR3 has 15 amino acids.